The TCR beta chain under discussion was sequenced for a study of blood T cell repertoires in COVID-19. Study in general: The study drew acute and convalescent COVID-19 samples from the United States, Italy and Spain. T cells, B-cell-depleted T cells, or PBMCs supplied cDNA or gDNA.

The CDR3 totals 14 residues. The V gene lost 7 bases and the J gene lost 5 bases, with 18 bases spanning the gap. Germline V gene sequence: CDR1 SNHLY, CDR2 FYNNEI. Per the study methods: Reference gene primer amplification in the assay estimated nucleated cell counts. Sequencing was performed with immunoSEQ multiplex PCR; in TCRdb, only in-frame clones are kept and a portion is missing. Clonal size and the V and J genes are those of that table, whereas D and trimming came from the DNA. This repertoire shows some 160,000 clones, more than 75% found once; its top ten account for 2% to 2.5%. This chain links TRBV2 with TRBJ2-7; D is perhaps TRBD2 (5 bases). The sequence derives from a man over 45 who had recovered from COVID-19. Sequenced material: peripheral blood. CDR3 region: CASTGRVETHEQYF. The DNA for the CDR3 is TGTGCCAGCACCGGGCGGGTCGAGACCCACGAGCAGTACTTC.